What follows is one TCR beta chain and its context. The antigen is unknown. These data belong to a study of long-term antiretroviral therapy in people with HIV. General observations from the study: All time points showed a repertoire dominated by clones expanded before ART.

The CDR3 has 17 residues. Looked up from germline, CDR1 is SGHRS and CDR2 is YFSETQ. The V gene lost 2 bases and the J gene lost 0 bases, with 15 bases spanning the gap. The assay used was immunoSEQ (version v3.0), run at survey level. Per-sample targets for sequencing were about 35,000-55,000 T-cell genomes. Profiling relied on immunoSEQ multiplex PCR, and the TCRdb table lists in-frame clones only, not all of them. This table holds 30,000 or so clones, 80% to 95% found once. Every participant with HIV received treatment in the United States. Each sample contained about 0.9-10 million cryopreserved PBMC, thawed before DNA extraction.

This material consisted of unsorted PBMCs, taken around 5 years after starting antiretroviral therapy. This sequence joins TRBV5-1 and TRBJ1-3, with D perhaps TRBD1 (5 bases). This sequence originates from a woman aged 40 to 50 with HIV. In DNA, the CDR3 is TGCGCCAGCAGCTTAGAGCCGGGGCCTAACTCTGGAAACACCATATATTTT. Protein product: CASSLEPGPNSGNTIYF. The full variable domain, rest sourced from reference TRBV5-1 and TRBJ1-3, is KAGVTQTPRYLIKTRGQQVTLSCSPISGHRSVSWYQQTPGQGLQFLFEYFSETQRNKGNFPGRFSGRQFSNSRSEMNVSTLELGDSALYLCASSLEPGPNSGNTIYFGEGSWLTVV.